The 24 T cell receptor beta chains below all came from one sample that was sequenced in a study of blood T cell repertoires in COVID-19. Clones were sequenced by immunoSEQ multiplex PCR, and TCRdb holds only the in-frame ones, with some missing. The table records around 120,000 clones, 60% to 85% of them present only once. Sequences were obtained from peripheral blood. Source of these receptors: a man aged 70 or older with acute or convalescent COVID-19.

The chain is built from TRBV6-2 or TRBV6-3 and TRBJ2-7, with a weak D call TRBD2 (6 bases). Germline loops: CDR1 MNHEY, CDR2 SVGEGT. Trimming cost V 6 bases and J 7 bases, with 22 bases left between them. The CDR3 is 15 residues long. The CDR3 loop is CASSTEGSGRREQYF. CDR3 coding DNA: TGTGCCAGCAGCACGGAGGGTAGCGGTCGAAGGGAGCAGTACTTC.

The genes are TRBV5-1 and TRBJ1-5, with TRBD1 matching 7 bases. J lost 6 bases, V lost 2 bases, and 5 bases had no gene match. Germline CDR1 and CDR2: SGHRS and YFSETQ. This CDR3 spans 14 amino acids. CDR3 bases: TGCGCCAGCAGCTTCCAGGGGGTCGGTCAGCCCCAGCATTTT. Its protein product is CASSFQGVGQPQHF.

This clone was seen more than once but under ten times. The chain joins TRBV7-9 to TRBJ1-1; tentatively, D is TRBD1 (5 bases). Looked up from germline, CDR1 is SEHNR and CDR2 is FQNEAQ (reference sequence). CDR3 length equals 14 residues. The V gene lost 4 bases and the J gene lost 9 bases, with 18 bases spanning the gap. The CDR3 DNA follows: TGTGCCAGCAGCTCGCAGGCTGACAGTAGTAAAGCTTTCTTT. It translates to CASSSQADSSKAFF.

The chain couples TRBV3-1 (or the pseudogene TRBV3-2) to TRBJ2-7, with 13 bases identical to TRBD2. Germline CDR1 LGHDT, CDR2 YNNKEL (reference sequence). CDR3 length: 19 amino acids. With 1 base clipped from V and 4 bases from J, the junction kept 13 bases outside the gene matches. CDR3 bases: TGTGCCAGCAGCCAAGCCCCTTCCGGGACTAGCGGGGTATGTTACGAGCAGTACTTC. Translated: CASSQAPSGTSGVCYEQYF.

The chain uses TRBV4-2 and TRBJ2-1, with 12 bases aligning to TRBD2. Germline values: CDR1 LGHNA, CDR2 YNFKEQ. The CDR3 sequence is 17 residues long. Trimming at V came to 1 base and at J to 6 bases, leaving 7 bases not matched to a gene. The CDR3 DNA is TGTGCCAGCAGCCAAGTGCTAGCGGGGGGGCCTTTCAATGAGCAGTTCTTC. This codes for CASSQVLAGGPFNEQFF.

The J gene is TRBJ1-6, the V gene TRBV7-9, with D maybe TRBD1 (5 bases). This CDR3 region has 14 residues. Germline V gives CDR1 SEHNR, CDR2 FQNEAQ (reference sequence). V gave up 1 base and J gave up 8 bases, with 9 bases separating them. DNA of the CDR3: TGTGCCAGCAGCTTAGGGGACTTCGATTCACCCCTCCACTTT. This sequence encodes CASSLGDFDSPLHF. The full variable domain, completed using reference TRBV7-9 and TRBJ1-6, is DTGVSQNPRHKITKRGQNVTFRCDPISEHNRLYWYRQTLGQGPEFLTYFQNEAQLEKSRLLSDRFSAERPKGSFSTLEIQRTEQGDSAMYLCASSLGDFDSPLHFGNGTRLTVT.

V usage is TRBV5-1 and J usage is TRBJ2-3, with 8 bases lining up with TRBD1. The trim removed 3 bases at V and 2 bases at J, leaving 5 bases unmatched. Per the germline V gene, CDR1 is SGHRS and CDR2 is YFSETQ. The CDR3 has 15 residues. CDR3 sequence reads: CASSSQGASTDTQYF. DNA of the CDR3: TGCGCCAGCAGCTCCCAGGGGGCCTCCACAGATACGCAGTATTTT.

This chain connects TRBV15 to TRBJ1-5; 8 bases agree with TRBD1. Germline V CDR1 and CDR2: LNHNV, YYDKDF (reference sequence). Germline trimming cut 0 bases from V and 2 bases from J; bases unmatched to any gene: 0. CDR3 length: 15 amino acids. For the CDR3, the DNA is TGTGCCACCAGCAGAGAACAGGGGGGCAATCAGCCCCAGCATTTT. Its translation is CATSREQGGNQPQHF.

The rearrangement links TRBV3-1 (or the pseudogene TRBV3-2) to TRBJ1-5, with D perhaps matching TRBD1 (5 bases). CDR3 length: 13 residues. Germline assignment: CDR1 LGHDT and CDR2 YNNKEL (reference sequence). Trimming took 3 bases from V and 6 from J, leaving 9 bases between them. The CDR3 DNA reads TGTGCCAGCAGCCACGAAGACAGTCAGCCCCAGCATTTT. Its translation is CASSHEDSQPQHF.

This chain uses TRBV7-2 with TRBJ2-7, with D uncertain. V lost 5 bases and J lost 3, with 8 bases in between. Per the germline V gene, CDR1 is SGHTA and CDR2 is FQGNSA. The CDR3 consists of 12 residues. CDR3 in DNA: TGTGCCAGCAGCGCACAAAGCTACGAGCAGTACTTC. Amino acid sequence: CASSAQSYEQYF.

CDR3 coding DNA: TGCGCCAGCAGCTTGGCCAGCGGGGAGACCCAGTACTTC. This gives the protein CASSLASGETQYF. The chain combines TRBV5-1 with TRBJ2-5; possible D gene TRBD2, 6 bases. Trimming pared 0 bases from V and 5 bases from J, leaving 8 bases between. The length of the CDR3 is 13 residues. The germline V gene encodes CDR1 SGHRS and CDR2 YFSETQ.

This chain joins TRBV7-9 and TRBJ2-3; tentative D call: TRBD1 (6 bases). Germline V gives CDR1 SEHNR, CDR2 FQNEAQ (reference sequence). The CDR3 runs to 14 residues. Trimming cost V 4 bases and J 5 bases, with 13 bases left between them. Written as DNA, the CDR3 is TGTGCCAGCAGCTCAACGGGACAAGGAGATACGCAGTATTTT. As protein: CASSSTGQGDTQYF.

V is TRBV15 and J is TRBJ2-5, with 15 bases identical to TRBD2. The V gene end was trimmed by 6 bases and the J gene end by 5 bases; junction bases not matched to a gene: 10. This CDR3 contains 17 residues. CDR1 is LNHNV and CDR2 is YYDKDF in the germline V gene (reference sequence). The CDR3 region has the DNA TGTGCCACCAGGCGTGGAGGACTAGCGGGGGGGCGGGAGACCCAGTACTTC. Translated, it gives CATRRGGLAGGRETQYF.

The genes are TRBV4-1 and TRBJ1-1, with D possibly TRBD1 on 5 matching bases. Deletions cut 4 bases from V and 4 bases from J, with 16 bases between. This CDR3 has 15 residues. From germline, CDR1 is MGHRA and CDR2 YSYEKL. CDR3 in amino acids: CASSLEGSLATEAFF. In DNA form, the CDR3 reads TGCGCCAGCAGCCTAGAGGGGAGCTTAGCCACTGAAGCTTTCTTT.

V and J are TRBV6-2 or TRBV6-3 and TRBJ1-4, with D hard to call. Trimming left V 4 bases short and J 4 bases short, with 16 bases between. This CDR3 is built from 16 residues. Germline values: CDR1 MNHEY, CDR2 SVGEGT. The CDR3 DNA sequence: TGTGCCAGCAGTTTCCTCGGGCGGGGTAGTAATGAAAAACTGTTTTTT. Its translation: CASSFLGRGSNEKLFF.

The rearrangement joins TRBV7-2 to TRBJ2-7; TRBD1 might be the D (6 bases). The CDR3 totals 18 residues. V gave up 1 base and J gave up 6 bases, with 25 bases separating them. Germline V gene data show CDR1 as SGHTA and CDR2 as FQGNSA. The CDR3 region has the DNA TGTGCCAGCAGCTTAGTGGGTATAAGGGGGAGCTTTGGGGGCGAGCAGTACTTC. Amino acids: CASSLVGIRGSFGGEQYF.

The rearrangement links TRBV7-3 to TRBJ2-3, with 8 nucleotides matching TRBD1. V was pared by 4 bases and J by 5 bases, with 8 bases of the junction left unmatched. The V gene's germline CDR1 is SGHTA and CDR2 FQGTGA. This CDR3 contains 15 residues. CDR3 amino acids: CASSYIGQGIDTQYF. Here the CDR3 DNA reads TGTGCCAGCAGCTACATCGGACAGGGTATAGATACGCAGTATTTT.

This clone showed up just a few times. The genes are TRBV24-1 and TRBJ1-2; TRBD1 agrees at 9 bases. V trimming: 8 bases; J trimming: 8 bases; junction bases outside the gene matches: 5. The CDR3 is 12 residues long. Germline V gene lookup returns CDR1 KGHDR and CDR2 SFDVKD. The CDR3 DNA is TGTGCCACCAAACAGGGGGCCAGCGGCTACACCTTC. Its translation is CATKQGASGYTF.

The chain is built from TRBV7-3 and TRBJ2-2; 7 nucleotides match TRBD1. CDR1 is SGHTA, CDR2 FQGTGA, per germline. The CDR3 runs to 13 residues. The V segment lost 5 bases and the J segment 5 bases; nucleotides outside the gene matches: 2. The CDR3 sequence: CASSKQGTGELFF. CDR3 coding DNA: TGTGCCAGCAGCAAACAGGGGACCGGGGAGCTGTTTTTT. Together with reference TRBV7-3 and TRBJ2-2, the CDR3 gives the full variable domain: GAGVSQTPSNKVTEKGKYVELRCDPISGHTALYWYRQSLGQGPEFLIYFQGTGAADDSGLPNDRFFAVRPEGSVSTLKIQRTERGDSAVYLCASSKQGTGELFFGEGSRLTVL.

This sequence joins TRBV9 and TRBJ2-3, with TRBD2 matching over 8 bases. The trim removed 4 bases at V and 3 bases at J, leaving 7 bases unmatched. The germline V gene has CDR1 SGDLS and CDR2 YYNGEE. The CDR3 extends over 15 amino acids. The DNA of the CDR3 is TGTGCCAGCAGCATTGACCGGGAGGGGACAGATACGCAGTATTTT. Translated, it gives CASSIDREGTDTQYF.

The rearrangement links TRBV19 to TRBJ2-7, with D hard to call. The CDR3 consists of 14 residues. V was trimmed by 1 base and J by 0 bases, leaving 7 bases between them. Germline V gene lookup returns CDR1 LNHDA and CDR2 SQIVND (reference sequence). The CDR3 sequence is CASSIAGNSYEQYF. CDR3 coding DNA: TGTGCCAGTAGTATAGCAGGAAACTCCTACGAGCAGTACTTC.

This chain connects TRBV9 to TRBJ2-7; the D gene is possibly TRBD1 (6 bases). This CDR3 has 15 residues. Germline V CDR1 and CDR2: SGDLS, YYNGEE. V lost 0 bases to trimming and J lost 0 bases, with 10 bases between them. CDR3 loop: CASSVEQGPSYEQYF. In DNA form, the CDR3 reads TGTGCCAGCAGCGTAGAACAGGGTCCCTCCTACGAGCAGTACTTC.

V gene TRBV7-9 combines with J gene TRBJ1-5, with no clear D. The CDR3 runs to 12 residues. The V and J ends lost 1 base and 5 bases respectively, with 3 bases between them. Germline CDR1 is SEHNR and CDR2 is FQNEAQ (reference sequence). The CDR3 sequence is CASSLGDQPQHF. In nucleotides, the CDR3 is TGTGCCAGCAGCTTAGGAGATCAGCCCCAGCATTTT.

The chain uses TRBV19 and TRBJ2-5; TRBD2 matches at 12 bases. The CDR3 loop spans 16 amino acids. The V segment lost 3 bases and the J segment 4 bases; nucleotides outside the gene matches: 6. The germline V gene has CDR1 LNHDA and CDR2 SQIVND (reference sequence). CDR3 sequence (DNA): TGTGCCAGTAGTATGGCTAGCGGGGGGGTCATAGAGACCCAGTACTTC. As protein: CASSMASGGVIETQYF.